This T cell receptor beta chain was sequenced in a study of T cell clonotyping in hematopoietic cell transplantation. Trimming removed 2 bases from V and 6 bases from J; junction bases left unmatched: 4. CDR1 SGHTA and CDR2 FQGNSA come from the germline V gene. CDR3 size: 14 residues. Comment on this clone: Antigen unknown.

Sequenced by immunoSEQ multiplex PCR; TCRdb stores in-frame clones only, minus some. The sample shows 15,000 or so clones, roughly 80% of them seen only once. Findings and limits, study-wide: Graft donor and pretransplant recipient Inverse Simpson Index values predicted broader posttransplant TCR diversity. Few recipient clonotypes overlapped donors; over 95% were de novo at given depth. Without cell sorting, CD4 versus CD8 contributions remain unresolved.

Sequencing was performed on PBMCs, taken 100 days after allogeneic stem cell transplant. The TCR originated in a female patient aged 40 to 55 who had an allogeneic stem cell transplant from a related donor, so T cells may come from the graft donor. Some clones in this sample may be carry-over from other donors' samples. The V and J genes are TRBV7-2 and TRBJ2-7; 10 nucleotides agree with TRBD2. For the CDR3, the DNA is TGTGCCAGCAGCTTAAGGTCTAGCGGGGGCGAGCAGTACTTC. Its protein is CASSLRSSGGEQYF. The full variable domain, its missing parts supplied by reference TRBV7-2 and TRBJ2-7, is GAGVSQSPSNKVTEKGKDVELRCDPISGHTALYWYRQSLGQGLEFLIYFQGNSAPDKSGLPSDRFSAERTGGSVSTLTIQRTQQEDSAVYLCASSLRSSGGEQYFGPGTRLTVT.